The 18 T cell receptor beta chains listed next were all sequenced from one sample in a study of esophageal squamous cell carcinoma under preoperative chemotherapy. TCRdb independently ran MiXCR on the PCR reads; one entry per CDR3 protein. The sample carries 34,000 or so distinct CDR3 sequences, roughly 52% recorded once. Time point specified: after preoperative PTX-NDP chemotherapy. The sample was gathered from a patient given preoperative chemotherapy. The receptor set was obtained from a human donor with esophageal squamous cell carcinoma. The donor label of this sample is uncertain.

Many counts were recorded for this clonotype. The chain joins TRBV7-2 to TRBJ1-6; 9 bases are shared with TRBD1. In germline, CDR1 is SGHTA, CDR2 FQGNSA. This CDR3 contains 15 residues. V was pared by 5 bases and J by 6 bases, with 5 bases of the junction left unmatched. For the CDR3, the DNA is TGTGCCAGCAGCCTACTGGGACAGGGTAATTCACCCCTCCACTTT. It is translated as CASSLLGQGNSPLHF.

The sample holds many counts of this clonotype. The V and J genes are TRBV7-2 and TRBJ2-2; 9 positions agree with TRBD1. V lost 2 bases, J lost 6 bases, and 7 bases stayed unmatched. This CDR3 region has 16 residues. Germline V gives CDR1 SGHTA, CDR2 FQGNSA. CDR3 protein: CASSLSAGQGPGELFF. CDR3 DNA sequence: TGTGCCAGCAGCTTATCCGCGGGACAGGGACCCGGGGAGCTGTTTTTT.

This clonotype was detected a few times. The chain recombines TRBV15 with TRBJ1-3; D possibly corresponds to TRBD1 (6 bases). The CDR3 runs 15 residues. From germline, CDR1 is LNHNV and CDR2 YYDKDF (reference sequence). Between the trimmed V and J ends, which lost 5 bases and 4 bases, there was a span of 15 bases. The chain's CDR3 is CATSRLPGAGNTIYF. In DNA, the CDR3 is TGTGCCACCAGCCGCCTGCCAGGGGCGGGAAACACCATATATTTT.

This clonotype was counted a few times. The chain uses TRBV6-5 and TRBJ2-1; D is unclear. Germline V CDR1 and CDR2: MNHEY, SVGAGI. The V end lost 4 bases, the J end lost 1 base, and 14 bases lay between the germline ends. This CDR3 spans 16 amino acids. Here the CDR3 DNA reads TGTGCCAGCAGTTTCCGTGACCCTGCATCCTACAATGAGCAGTTCTTC. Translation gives CASSFRDPASYNEQFF.

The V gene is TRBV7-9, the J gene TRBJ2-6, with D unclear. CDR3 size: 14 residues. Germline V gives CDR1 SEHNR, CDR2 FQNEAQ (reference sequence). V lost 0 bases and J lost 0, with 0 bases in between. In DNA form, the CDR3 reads TGTGCCAGCAGCTTAGCCTCTGGGGCCAACGTCCTGACTTTC. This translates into CASSLASGANVLTF.

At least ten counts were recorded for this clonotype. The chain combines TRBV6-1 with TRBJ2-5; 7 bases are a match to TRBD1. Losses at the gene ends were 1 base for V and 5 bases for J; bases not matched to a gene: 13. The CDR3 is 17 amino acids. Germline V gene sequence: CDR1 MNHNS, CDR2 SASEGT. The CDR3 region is CASSEVWDSGESETQYF. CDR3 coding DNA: TGTGCCAGCAGTGAAGTTTGGGACAGTGGAGAATCGGAGACCCAGTACTTC.

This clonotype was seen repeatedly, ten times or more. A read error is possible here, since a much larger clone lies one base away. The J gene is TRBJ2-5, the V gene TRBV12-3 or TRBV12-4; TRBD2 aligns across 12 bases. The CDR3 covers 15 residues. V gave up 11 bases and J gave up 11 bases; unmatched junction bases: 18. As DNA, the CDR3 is TGTGCCTCCCTTGCTAGCGGGGGGGGGAACAATGAGCAGTACTTC. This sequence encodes CASLASGGGNNEQYF.

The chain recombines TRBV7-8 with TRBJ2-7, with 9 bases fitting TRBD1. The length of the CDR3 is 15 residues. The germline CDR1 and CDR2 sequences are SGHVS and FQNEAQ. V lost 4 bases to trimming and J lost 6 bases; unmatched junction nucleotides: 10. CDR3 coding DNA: TGTGCCAGCAGCTCGGCCGGGACAGGGCTGGGCGAGCAGTACTTC. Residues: CASSSAGTGLGEQYF.

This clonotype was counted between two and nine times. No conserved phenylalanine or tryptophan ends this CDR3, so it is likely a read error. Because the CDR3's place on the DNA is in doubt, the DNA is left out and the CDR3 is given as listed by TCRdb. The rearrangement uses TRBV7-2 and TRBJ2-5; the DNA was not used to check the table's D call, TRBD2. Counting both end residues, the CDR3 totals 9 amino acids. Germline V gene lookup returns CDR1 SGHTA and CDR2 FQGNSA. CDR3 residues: CASRDGLAG.

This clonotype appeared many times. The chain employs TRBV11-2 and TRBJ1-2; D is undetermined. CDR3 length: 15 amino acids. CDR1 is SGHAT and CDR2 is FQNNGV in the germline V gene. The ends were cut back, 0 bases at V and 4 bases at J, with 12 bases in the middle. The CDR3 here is CASSLEQSLFYGYTF. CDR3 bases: TGTGCCAGCAGCTTAGAACAGTCGCTATTCTATGGCTACACCTTC.

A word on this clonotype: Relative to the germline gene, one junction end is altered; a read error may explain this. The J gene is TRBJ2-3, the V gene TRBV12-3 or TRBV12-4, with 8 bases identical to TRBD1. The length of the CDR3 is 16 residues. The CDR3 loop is CASTHGTGGAKDTQYF. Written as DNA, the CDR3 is TGTGCCAGCACACACGGAACAGGGGGAGCCAAAGATACTCAGTATTTC.

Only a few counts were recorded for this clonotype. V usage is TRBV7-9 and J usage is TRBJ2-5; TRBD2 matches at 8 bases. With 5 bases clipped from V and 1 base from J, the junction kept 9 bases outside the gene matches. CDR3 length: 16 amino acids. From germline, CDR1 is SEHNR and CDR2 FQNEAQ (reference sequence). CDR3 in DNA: TGTGCCAGCAGCCCGACGCTAGCGGGTGGCCAAGAGACCCAGTACTTC. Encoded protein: CASSPTLAGGQETQYF. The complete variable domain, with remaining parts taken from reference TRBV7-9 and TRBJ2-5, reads DTGVSQNPRHKITKRGQNVTFRCDPISEHNRLYWYRQTLGQGPEFLTYFQNEAQLEKSRLLSDRFSAERPKGSFSTLEIQRTEQGDSAMYLCASSPTLAGGQETQYFGPGTRLLVL.

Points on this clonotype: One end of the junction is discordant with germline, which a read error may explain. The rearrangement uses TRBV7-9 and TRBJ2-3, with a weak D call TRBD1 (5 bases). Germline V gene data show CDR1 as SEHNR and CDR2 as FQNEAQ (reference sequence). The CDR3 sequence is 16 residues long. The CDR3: CASRVLWGRARDTQYF. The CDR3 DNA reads TGTGCCAGCAGGGTCTTGTGGGGCAGGGCGCGAGATACGCAGTATTTC.

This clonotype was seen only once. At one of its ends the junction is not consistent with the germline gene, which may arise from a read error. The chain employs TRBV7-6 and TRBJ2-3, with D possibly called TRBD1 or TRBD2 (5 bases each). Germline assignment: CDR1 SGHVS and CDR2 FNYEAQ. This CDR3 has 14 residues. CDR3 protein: CASSALGVKNTQYF. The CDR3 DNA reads TGTGCCAGCAGCGCGCTGGGGGTCAAAAACACGCAGTATTTC.

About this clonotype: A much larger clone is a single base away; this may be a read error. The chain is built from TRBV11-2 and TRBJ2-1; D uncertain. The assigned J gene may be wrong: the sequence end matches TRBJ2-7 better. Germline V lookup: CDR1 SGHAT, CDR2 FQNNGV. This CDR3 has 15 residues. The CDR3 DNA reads TGTGCCAGCAGCTTAGGACCGACTGGTTTCGATGAGCAGTACTTC. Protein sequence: CASSLGPTGFDEQYF.

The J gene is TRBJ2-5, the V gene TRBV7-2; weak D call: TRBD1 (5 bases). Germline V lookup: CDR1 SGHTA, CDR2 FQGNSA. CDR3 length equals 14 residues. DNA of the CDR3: TGTGCGGGGCGCCGCGGCCGTGCCAAAGAGACCCAGTACTTC. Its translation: CAGRRGRAKETQYF.

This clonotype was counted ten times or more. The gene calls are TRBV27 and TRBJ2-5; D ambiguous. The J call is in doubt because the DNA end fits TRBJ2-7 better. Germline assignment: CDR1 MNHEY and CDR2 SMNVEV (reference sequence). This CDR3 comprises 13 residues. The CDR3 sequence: CASRRQDLYEQYF. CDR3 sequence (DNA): TGTGCCAGCAGGCGACAAGACCTCTACGAGCAGTACTTC.

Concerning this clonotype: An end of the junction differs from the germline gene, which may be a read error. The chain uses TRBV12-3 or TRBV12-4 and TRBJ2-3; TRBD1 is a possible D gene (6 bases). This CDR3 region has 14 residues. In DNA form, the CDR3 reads TGTGCGAGCAGTTGGGGGCGCACCACAGATACGCAGTATTTC. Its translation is CASSWGRTTDTQYF.